This T cell receptor beta chain was sequenced during a study of blood T cell repertoires in COVID-19. As for the study in general: The United States, Italy and Spain were the sources of the acute and convalescent COVID-19 samples.

Produced via immunoSEQ multiplex PCR; TCRdb's table is partial and in-frame only. Counted here are 300,000 to 350,000 clones, over 75% occurring once; the ten biggest clones make up around 6.8%. V was cut by 3 bases and J by 6 bases, with 15 bases left in between. This CDR3 is built from 14 residues. Germline V gene lookup returns CDR1 KGHSH and CDR2 LQKENI. This TCR derives from a woman in her 30s with COVID-19, enrolled during active disease. Source material: peripheral blood. V is TRBV18 and J is TRBJ2-7; tentatively, D is TRBD1 (5 bases). The CDR3 spells CASSPDQGRSEQYF. The CDR3 DNA reads TGTGCCAGCTCACCGGACCAGGGAAGGAGCGAGCAGTACTTC.